Detailed here is one TCR beta chain. Its antigen is currently unknown. None of the donors, who were healthy HIV-negative adults, had recently had acute infections or vaccinations. Measured with immunoSEQ multiplex PCR; TCRdb has only the in-frame clones, and not every one. The top ten clones hold approximately 1% of a sample with over 1.4 million clones, 96% of them seen once. Germline lookup yields CDR1 LNHDA and CDR2 SQIVND (reference sequence). V lost 4 bases and J lost 5, with 8 bases in between. This CDR3 comprises 12 residues. This sample is part of a study of shared clonotypes between healthy human individuals. Notes on the study in general: Sharing of clonotypes among donors was expected to vary with sequencing depth.

The chain couples TRBV19 to TRBJ1-2, with D uncertain. Sequenced: naive CD4+ T cells sorted from blood. Subset meaning: CD45RA+ positively selected. The sequence was obtained from a man aged 25 to 40 in good health. CDR3 nucleotide sequence: TGTGCCAGTAGTACGATGGGGTATGGCTACACCTTC. It codes for CASSTMGYGYTF.